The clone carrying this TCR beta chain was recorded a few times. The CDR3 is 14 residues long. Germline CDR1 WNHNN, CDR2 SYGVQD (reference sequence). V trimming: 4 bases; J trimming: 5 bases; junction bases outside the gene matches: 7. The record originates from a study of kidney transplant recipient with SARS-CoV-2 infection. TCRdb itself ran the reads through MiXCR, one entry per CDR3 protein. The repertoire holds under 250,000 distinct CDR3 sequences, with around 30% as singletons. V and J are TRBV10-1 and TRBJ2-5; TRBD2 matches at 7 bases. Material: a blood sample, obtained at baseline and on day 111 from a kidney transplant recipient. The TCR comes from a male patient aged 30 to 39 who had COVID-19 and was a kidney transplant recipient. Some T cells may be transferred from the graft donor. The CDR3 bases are TGCGCCAGCAGTGGCGGGGGTACGGAGGAGACCCAGTACTTC. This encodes CASSGGGTEETQYF.